The 28 T cell receptor beta chains below were found in one sample sequenced in a study of OX40 agonist ivuxolimab in advanced cancers. Sequenced by immunoSEQ multiplex PCR; TCRdb stores in-frame clones only, minus some. The sample includes roughly 70,000 clones, roughly 85% seen only once; the top ten take less than 0.65%. Sample: CD4+ or CD8+ T cells sorted from blood, taken in a trial of the OX40 agonist ivuxolimab. The receptor set was obtained from an adult with an advanced solid tumor such as melanoma, head and neck, liver or kidney cancer.

This sequence joins TRBV7-9 and TRBJ2-7; 7 nucleotides agree with TRBD1. Germline CDR1 and CDR2: SEHNR and FQNEAQ (reference sequence). V lost 3 bases, J lost 2 bases, and 4 bases stayed unmatched. The CDR3 runs 14 residues. CDR3 bases: TGTGCCAGCAGCTTGAGCCAGGGGGCCTACGAGCAGTACTTC. Protein sequence: CASSLSQGAYEQYF.

The chain uses TRBV5-1 and TRBJ1-1; 7 bases are a match to TRBD1. CDR1 SGHRS and CDR2 YFSETQ come from the germline V gene. This CDR3 has 16 amino acids. The V and J ends lost 0 bases and 3 bases, in that order; junction bases with no gene match: 8. DNA of the CDR3: TGCGCCAGCAGCTTGGGACAGGGTTCGGTGTACACTGAAGCTTTCTTT. Translated, it gives CASSLGQGSVYTEAFF.

CDR3 region: CASSPQPGDTGELFF. The CDR3 DNA follows: TGTGCCAGCTCACCACAACCAGGGGACACCGGGGAGCTGTTTTTT. The gene calls are TRBV18 and TRBJ2-2; a weak D match, TRBD1 (6 bases). Germline V gives CDR1 KGHSH, CDR2 LQKENI. This CDR3 has 15 residues. Trimming pared 1 base from V and 3 bases from J, leaving 9 bases between.

The chain is built from TRBV5-1 and TRBJ2-3; maybe TRBD1 (6 bases). Germline V lookup: CDR1 SGHRS, CDR2 YFSETQ. V lost 3 bases and J 6 bases, leaving 14 bases between the germline ends. The CDR3 sequence is 14 residues long. The CDR3 sequence is CASSSHRAADTQYF. The CDR3 nucleotides are TGCGCCAGCAGCTCCCACAGGGCAGCTGATACGCAGTATTTT.

This rearrangement joins TRBV7-3 to TRBJ2-1; D could derive from TRBD1 or TRBD2 (6 bases each). The CDR3 totals 13 residues. The ends were cut back, 3 bases at V and 10 bases at J, with 13 bases in the middle. CDR1 and CDR2 (germline): SGHTA, FQGTGA. CDR3 protein: CASSLDGGREQFF. The CDR3 DNA reads as TGTGCCAGCAGCTTGGACGGGGGCCGGGAGCAGTTCTTC.

This chain joins TRBV5-4 and TRBJ2-2; 8 nucleotides line up with TRBD1. Germline V gene sequence: CDR1 SGHNT, CDR2 YYREEE (reference sequence). The CDR3 covers 15 residues. V shed 4 bases and J 5 bases; nucleotides not matched to a gene: 7. The CDR3 loop reads CASSQRQGQTGELFF. CDR3 in DNA: TGTGCCAGCAGCCAAAGACAGGGGCAGACCGGGGAGCTGTTTTTT.

The chain uses TRBV6-5 and TRBJ2-7; D is uncertain. Germline V gene data show CDR1 as MNHEY and CDR2 as SVGAGI. This CDR3 comprises 12 residues. V lost 5 bases, J lost 7 bases, and 12 bases lay in between. The chain's CDR3 is CASSHADREQYF. For the CDR3, the DNA is TGTGCCAGCAGTCATGCGGACCGTGAGCAGTACTTC.

The chain couples TRBV30 to TRBJ2-4; D gene ambiguous. Germline CDR1 and CDR2: GTSNPN and SVGIG (reference sequence). V lost 2 bases and J lost 0, with 8 bases in between. The CDR3 runs to 14 residues. CDR3 amino acids: CAWSTPLAKNIQYF. The CDR3 DNA reads as TGTGCCTGGAGTACCCCGCTAGCCAAAAACATTCAGTACTTC.

This sequence joins TRBV25-1 and TRBJ1-4, with TRBD1 as a possible D gene (6 bases). The CDR3 runs 15 residues. V lost 3 bases and J 8 bases, leaving 16 bases between the germline ends. Germline assignment: CDR1 MGHDK and CDR2 SYGVNS. CDR3 nucleotide sequence: TGTGCCAGCAGTGAGGGGACACTTGGGGGGGAAAAACTGTTTTTT. Translation gives CASSEGTLGGEKLFF.

This sequence joins TRBV5-1 and TRBJ2-5, with 10 bases lining up with TRBD1. The CDR3 spans 14 residues. V gave up 4 bases and J gave up 4 bases; unmatched junction bases: 4. Germline lookup yields CDR1 SGHRS and CDR2 YFSETQ. The CDR3 nucleotides read TGCGCCAGCAGCGCTGGACAGGGGGTAGAGACCCAGTACTTC. This codes for CASSAGQGVETQYF.

The V and J genes are TRBV6-5 and TRBJ2-7; 10 bases match TRBD2. CDR3 length: 15 residues. The germline CDR1 and CDR2 sequences are MNHEY and SVGAGI. V dropped 10 bases and J dropped 4; count of bases not matched to a gene: 13. The CDR3 spells CATHSRTSGIYEQYF. The CDR3 DNA reads as TGTGCCACTCACTCACGGACTAGCGGAATTTACGAGCAGTACTTC.

This clone was picked up one time. The CDR3 reads CASSLLSGGNTDTQYF. In nucleotides, the CDR3 is TGTGCCAGCAGCTTGCTCTCGGGAGGTAACACAGATACGCAGTATTTT. This chain joins TRBV5-4 and TRBJ2-3, with TRBD2 matching over 7 bases. Per germline, CDR1 SGHNT and CDR2 YYREEE (reference sequence). V trimming: 1 base; J trimming: 2 bases; junction bases outside the gene matches: 7. The CDR3 is 16 residues long.

The V and J genes are TRBV6-5 and TRBJ1-1, with 7 bases identical to TRBD1. Germline V gives CDR1 MNHEY, CDR2 SVGAGI. V lost 7 bases, J lost 2 bases, and 10 bases stayed unmatched. The CDR3 totals 15 residues. The CDR3 protein is CASTRGQISNTEAFF. CDR3 DNA sequence: TGTGCCAGCACCCGGGGACAGATATCTAACACTGAAGCTTTCTTT.

The chain is built from TRBV29-1 and TRBJ1-3; TRBD1 might be the D (5 bases). The germline V gene encodes CDR1 SQVTM and CDR2 ANQGSEA. This CDR3 region has 12 residues. The V gene lost 5 bases and the J gene lost 0 bases, with 5 bases spanning the gap. The CDR3 sequence: CSVQGSGNTIYF. The CDR3 DNA sequence: TGCAGCGTTCAGGGCTCTGGAAACACCATATATTTT. The full variable domain, with the rest looked up from reference TRBV29-1 and TRBJ1-3, is SAVISQKPSRDICQRGTSLTIQCQVDSQVTMMFWYRQQPGQSLTLIATANQGSEATYESGFVIDKFPISRPNLTFSTLTVSNMSPEDSSIYLCSVQGSGNTIYFGEGSWLTVV.

J is TRBJ2-2 and V is TRBV2; unclear D gene. The CDR3 is 14 amino acids. CDR1 is SNHLY, CDR2 FYNNEI, per germline. The V gene lost 4 bases and the J gene lost 4 bases, with 10 bases spanning the gap. The CDR3 nucleotides read TGTGCCAGCAGTGTGTCCCGTGGCACCGGGGAGCTGTTTTTT. It yields the protein CASSVSRGTGELFF. The complete variable domain, with remaining parts taken from reference TRBV2 and TRBJ2-2, reads EPEVTQTPSHQVTQMGQEVILRCVPISNHLYFYWYRQILGQKVEFLVSFYNNEISEKSEIFDDQFSVERPDGSNFTLKIRSTKLEDSAMYFCASSVSRGTGELFFGEGSRLTVL.

The V gene is TRBV28, the J gene TRBJ1-2; no clear D. The germline CDR1 and CDR2 sequences are MDHEN and SYDVKM. Between the trimmed V and J ends, which lost 5 bases and 4 bases, there was a span of 11 bases. The CDR3 runs to 13 residues. The CDR3 DNA reads TGTGCCAGCAGTCGACTAACACCCTATGGCTACACCTTC. Residues: CASSRLTPYGYTF.

The chain has TRBV4-1 and TRBJ2-1; 10 positions agree with TRBD2. The V segment lost 1 base and the J segment 0 bases; nucleotides outside the gene matches: 9. Germline CDR1 and CDR2: MGHRA and YSYEKL. The CDR3 runs 19 residues. CDR3 sequence: CASSQGSGLAQSSYNEQFF. CDR3 coding DNA: TGCGCCAGCAGCCAAGGGTCGGGACTAGCGCAGAGCTCCTACAATGAGCAGTTCTTC.

The rearrangement links TRBV5-4 to TRBJ1-2, with D unclear. Per germline, CDR1 SGHNT and CDR2 YYREEE (reference sequence). V lost 1 base and J 5 bases, leaving 15 bases between the germline ends. The CDR3 extends over 15 amino acids. CDR3 region: CASSLRRANSYGYTF. The DNA for the CDR3 is TGTGCCAGCAGCTTGCGTCGGGCAAATTCTTATGGCTACACCTTC.

A single count supports this clone. This chain joins TRBV7-9 and TRBJ2-7, with D possibly matching TRBD1 (6 bases). From germline, CDR1 is SEHNR and CDR2 FQNEAQ (reference sequence). Trimming shortened V by 0 bases and J by 2 bases, and 8 bases separated the two germline ends. The CDR3 runs 14 residues. For the CDR3, the DNA is TGTGCCAGCAGCTTAGCGGGGGCTCCCTACGAGCAGTACTTC. Translated, it gives CASSLAGAPYEQYF.

V gene TRBV7-8 combines with J gene TRBJ2-7; 8 nucleotides line up with TRBD2. Germline values: CDR1 SGHVS, CDR2 FQNEAQ. The V and J ends lost 5 bases and 5 bases, in that order; junction bases with no gene match: 8. The CDR3 length is 14 residues. CDR3 region: CASSRLSGGDEQYF. Written as DNA, the CDR3 is TGTGCCAGCAGCCGATTGTCGGGGGGGGACGAGCAGTACTTC.

This clone was picked up one time. The rearrangement links TRBV18 to TRBJ2-7, with D unresolved. With 6 bases removed from V and 4 bases from J, the gap between germline ends came to 13 bases. The CDR3 has 13 amino acids. Looked up from germline, CDR1 is KGHSH and CDR2 is LQKENI. The chain's CDR3 is CASSLGRRYEQYF. The DNA for the CDR3 is TGTGCCAGCTCCCTAGGACGGAGATACGAGCAGTACTTC.

V and J are TRBV28 and TRBJ2-3; possible D gene TRBD1, 5 bases. Germline V gives CDR1 MDHEN, CDR2 SYDVKM. The V end lost 4 bases, the J end lost 1 base, and 12 bases lay between the germline ends. The CDR3 extends over 15 amino acids. CDR3 bases: TGTGCCAGCAGTTCCCCAGGGATAGGCACAGATACGCAGTATTTT. Protein: CASSSPGIGTDTQYF.

V usage is TRBV30 and J usage is TRBJ1-4; D call uncertain. V dropped 3 bases and J dropped 8 bases, with 16 bases sitting between them. This CDR3 is 14 amino acids long. Germline loops: CDR1 GTSNPN, CDR2 SVGIG (reference sequence). CDR3 sequence reads: CAWRSFGGGEKLFF. The CDR3 DNA reads TGTGCCTGGAGGAGTTTCGGAGGAGGGGAAAAACTGTTTTTT.

This sequence joins TRBV10-3 and TRBJ2-2; 12 nucleotides match TRBD2. The CDR3 loop spans 18 amino acids. Germline loops: CDR1 ENHRY, CDR2 SYGVKD. Trimming cost V 8 bases and J 6 bases; bases outside gene matches: 16. The DNA of the CDR3 is TGTGCCATCTCTGGAGGCTCTCTAGCGGGGGGGCGTTCCGGGGAGCTGTTTTTT. It codes for CAISGGSLAGGRSGELFF.

The chain joins TRBV6-5 to TRBJ1-1; tentatively, D is TRBD1 (5 bases). The germline CDR1 and CDR2 sequences are MNHEY and SVGAGI. V was cut by 2 bases and J by 6 bases, with 13 bases left in between. The CDR3 consists of 14 residues. The CDR3 reads CASSYGAGYAEAFF. The CDR3 DNA is TGTGCCAGCAGTTACGGCGCAGGGTACGCTGAAGCTTTCTTT.

This clone was seen a single time. CDR3 DNA: TGTGCCAGCAGTCCCCCCGAGAGTCGAGAGACCCAGTACTTC. Protein: CASSPPESRETQYF. The V gene is TRBV28, the J gene TRBJ2-5; D is uncertain. The CDR3 is 14 residues long. The germline gives CDR1 MDHEN, CDR2 SYDVKM. Trimming took off 5 bases at V and 4 bases at J, with 14 bases between the two ends.

This clone was seen a few times. The chain employs TRBV7-8 and TRBJ1-6; 10 bases agree with TRBD1. This CDR3 has 14 amino acids. Trimming cost V 3 bases and J 10 bases; bases outside gene matches: 3. From germline, CDR1 is SGHVS and CDR2 FQNEAQ. The CDR3 DNA sequence: TGTGCCAGCAGCTTTGGGACAGGGGAATCACCCCTCCACTTT. Protein: CASSFGTGESPLHF.

The J gene is TRBJ2-7, the V gene TRBV6-5; 9 bases align to TRBD1. V was pared by 2 bases and J by 5 bases, with 4 bases of the junction left unmatched. This CDR3 has 14 amino acids. The germline gives CDR1 MNHEY, CDR2 SVGAGI. As DNA, the CDR3 is TGTGCCAGCAGTTACACAGGGGGCGTCGACGAGCAGTACTTC. This sequence encodes CASSYTGGVDEQYF.